Presented here are 17 T cell receptor beta chains from one specimen sequenced in a study of shared clonotypes between healthy human individuals (dated by TCRdb to the early 2020s). To prepare the library, the immunoSEQ multiplex PCR assay was applied. TCRdb took over this immuneACCESS table, retaining in-frame rearrangements with V and J assigned. Such tables are incomplete; in checked studies, under half of the missing clones stem from an unresolved V gene, and the remainder is unexplained. Present in this sample are about 680,000 clones, around 67% of which were seen just once. Under 2% of the sample rests with the top ten. The specimen sequenced was memory CD4+ T cells sorted from blood. The cell subset or site label of this sample denotes: CD45RA-negative fraction. The receptors derive from a woman aged 25 to 39 in good health.

The chain combines TRBV6-1 with TRBJ2-2; D is unclear. Trimming removed 4 bases at V and 5 bases at J, with 14 bases between. The CDR3 totals 15 residues. Germline V gene data show CDR1 as MNHNS and CDR2 as SASEGT. In DNA form, the CDR3 reads TGTGCCAGCAGTGGTACAAGGTGGGGTACCGGGGAGCTGTTTTTT. Its translation is CASSGTRWGTGELFF.

The chain employs TRBV29-1 and TRBJ1-2; 9 nucleotides line up with TRBD1. J gave up 3 bases and V 6 bases, and 2 bases lay outside the gene matches. The CDR3 is 12 residues long. Germline lookup yields CDR1 SQVTM and CDR2 ANQGSEA. CDR3 amino acids: CSVQGAHYGYTF. CDR3 nucleotide sequence: TGCAGCGTACAGGGGGCTCACTATGGCTACACCTTC.

The chain has TRBV4-1 and TRBJ2-2; D unresolved. The CDR3 is made up of 18 amino acids. Germline values: CDR1 MGHRA, CDR2 YSYEKL. V gave up 7 bases and J gave up 1 base, with 22 bases separating them. The CDR3 DNA reads TGCGCCAGCACCCGAGCTTTAGCAATACCGCAGAACACCGGGGAGCTGTTTTTT. This codes for CASTRALAIPQNTGELFF.

The rearrangement uses TRBV27 and TRBJ2-6; TRBD1 aligns across 9 bases. CDR1 is MNHEY, CDR2 SMNVEV, per germline (reference sequence). The CDR3 is made up of 20 amino acids. Trimming removed 0 bases from V and 4 bases from J; junction bases left unmatched: 13. CDR3: CASSLSGPRDRVLGANVLTF. CDR3 DNA: TGTGCCAGCAGTTTATCGGGACCGAGGGACAGGGTGTTGGGGGCCAACGTCCTGACTTTC.

The chain joins TRBV27 to TRBJ2-5; TRBD1 might be the D (6 bases). The J call is uncertain, as TRBJ2-7 better fits the DNA end. The CDR3 extends over 15 amino acids. Germline V gene sequence: CDR1 MNHEY, CDR2 SMNVEV (reference sequence). The CDR3 nucleotides are TGTGCCAGCAACTGCCATTCGGACAGTTCCTACGAGCAGTACTTC. Translated: CASNCHSDSSYEQYF.

The chain employs TRBV5-1 and TRBJ1-2, with a tentative D call TRBD1 (6 bases). V dropped 0 bases and J dropped 4 bases, with 13 bases sitting between them. CDR1 and CDR2 from the germline V gene are SGHRS and YFSETQ. The length of the CDR3 is 15 residues. The CDR3 sequence: CASSLVPGHLYGYTF. In nucleotides, the CDR3 is TGCGCCAGCAGCTTGGTACCGGGACACCTCTATGGCTACACCTTC.

This clone has ten or more counts. The rearrangement joins TRBV27 to TRBJ2-1; no clear D gene. Trimming left V 4 bases short and J 8 bases short, with 12 bases between. This CDR3 spans 13 amino acids. The germline gives CDR1 MNHEY, CDR2 SMNVEV (reference sequence). CDR3 sequence: CASSSQNGYEQFF. CDR3 in DNA: TGTGCCAGCAGTTCCCAAAATGGGTATGAGCAGTTCTTC.

The V call is TRBV6-4, the J call TRBJ2-3, with D perhaps matching TRBD1 (6 bases). This CDR3 is 15 amino acids long. Trimming stripped 5 bases from V and 2 bases from J, with 14 bases between. The germline V gene has CDR1 MRHNA and CDR2 SNTAGT. The CDR3 reads CASSLGGWATDTQYF. In nucleotides, the CDR3 is TGTGCCAGCAGTTTAGGGGGTTGGGCCACAGATACGCAGTATTTT.

The chain links TRBV15 to TRBJ2-5; 9 bases line up with TRBD2. The trim removed 2 bases at V and 5 bases at J, leaving 12 bases unmatched. The CDR3 extends over 17 amino acids. Per the germline V gene, CDR1 is LNHNV and CDR2 is YYDKDF (reference sequence). CDR3 bases: TGTGCCACCAGCAGAAGGAGTTTGCTAGCGGGACGGGAGACCCAGTACTTC. Protein sequence: CATSRRSLLAGRETQYF. The full variable domain, completed using reference TRBV15 and TRBJ2-5, is DAMVIQNPRYQVTQFGKPVTLSCSQTLNHNVMYWYQQKSSQAPKLLFHYYDKDFNNEADTPDNFQSRRPNTSFCFLDIRSPGLGDTAMYLCATSRRSLLAGRETQYFGPGTRLLVL.

The genes are TRBV7-2 and TRBJ2-3; D might be TRBD2 (5 bases). The germline gives CDR1 SGHTA, CDR2 FQGNSA. The CDR3 is 16 amino acids. Trimming removed 6 bases at V and 4 bases at J, with 20 bases between. CDR3 protein: CASRGTRSVMPDTQYF. The CDR3 DNA reads TGTGCCAGCAGGGGAACTAGATCTGTAATGCCAGATACGCAGTATTTT.

The chain carries TRBV19 and TRBJ2-5; the D call may be TRBD1 or TRBD2 (6 bases each). The CDR3 length is 13 residues. In germline, CDR1 is LNHDA, CDR2 SQIVND (reference sequence). Trimming took 5 bases from V and 7 from J, leaving 14 bases between them. As DNA, the CDR3 is TGTGCCAGTAGTGAGGGGGGCGTGGGGACCCAGTACTTC. As protein: CASSEGGVGTQYF.

The chain has TRBV11-2 and TRBJ1-1; 7 bases agree with TRBD1. This CDR3 comprises 13 residues. Germline trimming cut 3 bases from V and 4 bases from J; bases unmatched to any gene: 2. In germline, CDR1 is SGHAT, CDR2 FQNNGV. The CDR3 coding sequence is TGTGCCAGCAGCTTCCAGGGGGGCACTGAAGCTTTCTTT. The encoded protein is CASSFQGGTEAFF. The whole variable domain, filled in from reference TRBV11-2 and TRBJ1-1, reads EAGVAQSPRYKIIEKRQSVAFWCNPISGHATLYWYQQILGQGPKLLIQFQNNGVVDDSQLPKDRFSAERLKGVDSTLKIQPAKLEDSAVYLCASSFQGGTEAFFGQGTRLTVV.

The chain couples TRBV5-1 to TRBJ2-1; D remains ambiguous. Trimming stripped 3 bases from V and 5 bases from J, with 9 bases between. The CDR3 runs to 13 residues. Looked up from germline, CDR1 is SGHRS and CDR2 is YFSETQ. In DNA form, the CDR3 reads TGCGCCAGCAGCTGGGTGGTCGACAATGAGCAGTTCTTC. Encoded protein: CASSWVVDNEQFF.

The chain uses TRBV6-5 and TRBJ1-1; D might be TRBD1 (6 bases). The CDR3 totals 14 residues. The germline V and J ends were trimmed by 5 bases and 1 base, with 11 bases remaining between them. Germline lookup yields CDR1 MNHEY and CDR2 SVGAGI. The CDR3 bases are TGTGCCAGCAGTGGCACGACAGGGAACACTGAAGCTTTCTTT. Translating it yields CASSGTTGNTEAFF.

V usage is TRBV5-1 and J usage is TRBJ2-7; 8 positions agree with TRBD1. This CDR3 spans 16 amino acids. Germline CDR1 reads SGHRS; CDR2 reads YFSETQ. J lost 0 bases, V lost 4 bases, and 9 bases had no gene match. This chain's CDR3 is CASSPGQVGDSYEQYF. DNA for the CDR3: TGCGCCAGCAGCCCGGGACAGGTAGGGGACTCCTACGAGCAGTACTTC.

As for this clone: The same CDR3 arises from other DNA sequences in this sample as well. The chain carries TRBV5-1 and TRBJ2-7, with 7 bases that match TRBD1. V dropped 3 bases and J dropped 4; count of bases not matched to a gene: 4. This CDR3 has 13 residues. The germline CDR1 and CDR2 sequences are SGHRS and YFSETQ. CDR3 nucleotide sequence: TGCGCCAGCAGCTCGCCAGGGGGATACGAGCAGTACTTC. Its translation: CASSSPGGYEQYF.

In this sample, this clone turned up once. This chain uses TRBV29-1 with TRBJ1-1, with unresolved D. The CDR3 is 10 residues long. V was cut by 7 bases and J by 1 base, with 4 bases left in between. CDR1 is SQVTM, CDR2 ANQGSEA, per germline. DNA for the CDR3: TGCAGCGCAGCGAACACTGAAGCTTTCTTT. Amino acids: CSAANTEAFF.